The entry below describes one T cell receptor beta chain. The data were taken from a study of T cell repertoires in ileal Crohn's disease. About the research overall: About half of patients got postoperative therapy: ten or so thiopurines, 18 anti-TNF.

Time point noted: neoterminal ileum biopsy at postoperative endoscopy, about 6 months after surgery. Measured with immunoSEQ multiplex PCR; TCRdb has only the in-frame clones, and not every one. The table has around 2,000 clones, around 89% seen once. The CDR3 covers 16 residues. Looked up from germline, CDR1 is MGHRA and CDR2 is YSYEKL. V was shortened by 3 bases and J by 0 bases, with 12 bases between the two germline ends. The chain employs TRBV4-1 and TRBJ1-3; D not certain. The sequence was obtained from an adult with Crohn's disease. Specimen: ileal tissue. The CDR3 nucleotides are TGCGCCAGCAGCCAGACTATGGGTTCCTCTGGAAACACCATATATTTT. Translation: CASSQTMGSSGNTIYF.